This T cell receptor beta chain was retrieved from a study of cytomegalovirus exposure and HLA in healthy donors. Only a few counts were recorded for this clone. Trimming left V 5 bases short and J 4 bases short, with 21 bases between. The CDR3 loop spans 17 amino acids. Germline-derived CDR1 and CDR2 are SGHTA and FQGNSA. Separation from the approximately 720-subject first cohort characterized the roughly 130-subject validation cohort, to which the donors belonged. The assay was immunoSEQ multiplex PCR, and TCRdb's table has in-frame clones only and misses some. This table holds under 250,000 clones, 85% to 90% found once.

This chain connects TRBV7-2 to TRBJ1-3; D is undetermined. The TCR comes from a man aged 18 to 35 in good health and CMV-seronegative. Sequencing was done on a sample of PBMCs. The CDR3 nucleotides are TGTGCCAGCAGCACCCCCATTGTGCCATTAGCAGGAAACACCATATATTTT. Protein product: CASSTPIVPLAGNTIYF.